Listed here is a single T cell receptor beta chain. The data were obtained in a study of identical twins. Trimming shortened V by 3 bases and J by 1 base, and 6 bases separated the two germline ends. The CDR3 runs 13 residues. CDR1 and CDR2 from the germline V gene are SEHNR and FQNEAQ (reference sequence). TCRdb reprocessed the 5' RACE reads with MiXCR, giving one entry per CDR3 protein. This sample carries roughly 250,000 distinct CDR3 sequences, around 15% of them seen once, and the ten largest clones take 8.8%. The V call is TRBV7-9, the J call TRBJ1-1; no clear D. The sample taken for sequencing was memory (CD45RO+) T cells sorted from blood. The TCR comes from a woman younger than 35 in good health. This CDR3 is CASSFTANTEAFF. The DNA for the CDR3 is TGTGCCAGCAGCTTCACCGCGAACACTGAAGCTTTCTTT.